The 23 T cell receptor beta chains in this list originate from one sample, sequenced in a study of cytomegalovirus exposure and HLA in healthy donors. Primers included in the PCR were 60 Vbeta and 13 Jbeta primers. TCRdb keeps only in-frame clones here, not all; method: immunoSEQ multiplex PCR. The sample carries 90,000 to 110,000 clones, 75% to 85% recorded once. What was sequenced was PBMCs. These receptors were obtained from a man aged 25-40 years in good health and CMV-seronegative.

This clone was detected a few times. The chain carries TRBV6-6 and TRBJ1-4; 8 positions match TRBD1. The V gene's germline CDR1 is MNHNY and CDR2 SVGAGI (reference sequence). J gave up 7 bases and V 6 bases, and 13 bases lay outside the gene matches. This CDR3 region has 16 residues. The CDR3 protein is CASRSPEQGVVEKLFF. CDR3 DNA sequence: TGTGCCAGCAGATCACCTGAACAGGGGGTGGTTGAAAAACTGTTTTTT.

In this sample, this clone turned up many times. V is TRBV7-9 and J is TRBJ2-3; D is unresolved. This CDR3 comprises 16 residues. V was shortened by 3 bases and J by 0 bases, with 13 bases between the two germline ends. Germline CDR1 and CDR2: SEHNR and FQNEAQ (reference sequence). The CDR3 coding sequence is TGTGCCAGCAGCTTCGGTGGAGACCGAAGCACAGATACGCAGTATTTT. Encoded protein: CASSFGGDRSTDTQYF.

The V gene is TRBV15, the J gene TRBJ2-1; TRBD2 matches 7 bases. Germline V gene lookup returns CDR1 LNHNV and CDR2 YYDKDF (reference sequence). Unmatched junction bases numbered 6, after V lost 3 bases and J lost 4 bases. CDR3 length: 15 amino acids. This CDR3 reads CATSRLGGGYNEQFF. The CDR3 DNA follows: TGTGCCACCAGCAGGCTGGGGGGGGGATACAATGAGCAGTTCTTC.

This chain joins TRBV28 and TRBJ1-2; D not resolved. Germline V gene lookup returns CDR1 MDHEN and CDR2 SYDVKM. The CDR3 totals 14 residues. The germline V and J ends were trimmed by 5 bases and 3 bases, with 13 bases remaining between them. In nucleotides, the CDR3 is TGTGCCAGCAGTCAACGTATAGAGTACTATGGCTACACCTTC. It translates to CASSQRIEYYGYTF.

The sample holds one count of this clone. The rearrangement links TRBV2 to TRBJ2-2; 10 bases are shared with TRBD2. The CDR3 covers 16 residues. V trimming: 4 bases; J trimming: 5 bases; junction bases outside the gene matches: 7. The germline V gene has CDR1 SNHLY and CDR2 FYNNEI. The CDR3 region has the DNA TGTGCCAGCAGTGCCCGACTAGCGGGCGTAACCGGGGAGCTGTTTTTT. The encoded protein is CASSARLAGVTGELFF.

The V call is TRBV4-2, the J call TRBJ2-2; D possibly corresponds to TRBD2 (6 bases). This CDR3 comprises 16 residues. CDR1 and CDR2 (germline): LGHNA, YNFKEQ. Trimming pared 1 base from V and 5 bases from J, leaving 14 bases between. The CDR3 DNA is TGTGCCAGCAGCCAAGTGGTCAGGGCGGGGACCGGGGAGCTGTTTTTT. As protein: CASSQVVRAGTGELFF.

The chain has TRBV5-1 and TRBJ2-3; 9 bases match TRBD2. Germline lookup yields CDR1 SGHRS and CDR2 YFSETQ. Trimming removed 4 bases from V and 0 bases from J; junction bases left unmatched: 6. CDR3 length: 16 residues. The CDR3 spells CASSRASGESTDTQYF. The DNA of the CDR3 is TGCGCCAGCAGCAGGGCTAGCGGGGAAAGCACAGATACGCAGTATTTT. The full variable domain, rest sourced from reference TRBV5-1 and TRBJ2-3, is KAGVTQTPRYLIKTRGQQVTLSCSPISGHRSVSWYQQTPGQGLQFLFEYFSETQRNKGNFPGRFSGRQFSNSRSEMNVSTLELGDSALYLCASSRASGESTDTQYFGPGTRLTVL.

In its sample, this clone was seen a few times. The chain couples TRBV6-1 to TRBJ1-3; TRBD1 is a possible D gene (5 bases). V was cut by 6 bases and J by 0 bases, with 9 bases left in between. CDR1 is MNHNS and CDR2 is SASEGT in the germline V gene. CDR3 length equals 14 residues. The CDR3: CASSATDSGNTIYF. The CDR3 region has the DNA TGTGCCAGCAGCGCGACAGACTCTGGAAACACCATATATTTT.

Regarding this clone: Within the sample, other DNA sequences also encode this same CDR3. The chain carries TRBV18 and TRBJ1-1, with D possibly being TRBD1 (5 bases). The CDR3 is 13 residues long. Trimming pared 2 bases from V and 2 bases from J, leaving 6 bases between. Per germline, CDR1 KGHSH and CDR2 LQKENI. The CDR3 nucleotides are TGTGCCAGCTCACCAGGGGCTAACACTGAAGCTTTCTTT. It translates to CASSPGANTEAFF. Supplemented by reference TRBV18 and TRBJ1-1, the full variable domain reads NAGVMQNPRHLVRRRGQEARLRCSPMKGHSHVYWYRQLPEEGLKFMVYLQKENIIDESGMPKERFSAEFPKEGPSILRIQQVVRGDSAAYFCASSPGANTEAFFGQGTRLTVV.

The chain recombines TRBV4-2 with TRBJ1-4; tentatively, D is TRBD1 (6 bases). The V gene's germline CDR1 is LGHNA and CDR2 YNFKEQ. The CDR3 is made up of 15 amino acids. Trimming removed 4 bases from V and 8 bases from J, with 17 bases in between. The DNA for the CDR3 is TGTGCCAGCAGCCCCCGGACCACAGGGAACGAAAAACTGTTTTTT. Translated, it gives CASSPRTTGNEKLFF.

The chain links TRBV5-8 to TRBJ2-3; 9 positions match TRBD2. Germline CDR1 SGHTS, CDR2 YDEGEE. The CDR3 is 16 residues long. V was pared by 2 bases and J by 2 bases, with 6 bases of the junction left unmatched. The DNA of the CDR3 is TGTGCCAGCAGCTTATACGAGCGGGGGGTCACAGATACGCAGTATTTT. This encodes CASSLYERGVTDTQYF.

The chain couples TRBV28 to TRBJ2-7; 10 bases align to TRBD1. Germline CDR1 is MDHEN and CDR2 is SYDVKM. V lost 7 bases and J lost 5; bases outside the gene matches: 11. CDR3 length: 15 residues. The CDR3 sequence is CASTTSGTGVNEQYF. The CDR3 DNA reads as TGTGCCAGCACGACTTCCGGGACAGGGGTGAACGAGCAGTACTTC.

This clone was observed once. This chain links TRBV5-1 with TRBJ2-1; 7 nucleotides agree with TRBD1. The germline gives CDR1 SGHRS, CDR2 YFSETQ. The V gene end was trimmed by 0 bases and the J gene end by 8 bases; junction bases not matched to a gene: 5. The CDR3 totals 14 residues. CDR3 nucleotide sequence: TGCGCCAGCAGCTTGGAACAGGGGAACGATGAGCAGTTCTTC. Its translation: CASSLEQGNDEQFF. Supplemented by reference TRBV5-1 and TRBJ2-1, the full variable domain reads KAGVTQTPRYLIKTRGQQVTLSCSPISGHRSVSWYQQTPGQGLQFLFEYFSETQRNKGNFPGRFSGRQFSNSRSEMNVSTLELGDSALYLCASSLEQGNDEQFFGPGTRLTVL.

The rearrangement uses TRBV12-1 and TRBJ1-4; TRBD1, the table's D call, was not compared with the DNA. TRBV12-1 is flagged as a pseudogene. The CDR3 totals 13 residues. As DNA, the CDR3 is TGTGCCAGCAGCGAAACCGGGACAGGGAAACTGTTTTTT. This codes for CASSETGTGKLFF.

The chain couples TRBV4-1 to TRBJ2-2; 7 bases are shared with TRBD1. This CDR3 is built from 18 residues. CDR1 and CDR2 from the germline V gene are MGHRA and YSYEKL. V trimming: 4 bases; J trimming: 2 bases; junction bases outside the gene matches: 13. CDR3 bases: TGCGCCAGCAGCCCATTTTTTGGGACAGATTTCAACACCGGGGAGCTGTTTTTT. Protein product: CASSPFFGTDFNTGELFF.

The chain couples TRBV4-1 to TRBJ1-4; 7 nucleotides line up with TRBD1. This CDR3 comprises 13 residues. CDR1 and CDR2 (germline): MGHRA, YSYEKL. V shed 4 bases and J 8 bases; nucleotides not matched to a gene: 4. As DNA, the CDR3 is TGCGCCAGCAGCCGACGGACAGGCGAAAAACTGTTTTTT. Protein: CASSRRTGEKLFF.

This clone was observed once. V usage is TRBV6-1 and J usage is TRBJ1-1; D ambiguous. The CDR3 spans 15 residues. The germline V and J ends were trimmed by 0 bases and 0 bases, with 8 bases remaining between them. CDR1 is MNHNS and CDR2 is SASEGT in the germline V gene. CDR3 sequence (DNA): TGTGCCAGCAGTGAAGCGGGCAGCATGAACACTGAAGCTTTCTTT. It encodes CASSEAGSMNTEAFF.

The rearrangement links TRBV18 to TRBJ2-1; 11 bases are shared with TRBD2. The CDR3 length is 18 residues. Germline lookup yields CDR1 KGHSH and CDR2 LQKENI. V was pared by 3 bases and J by 0 bases, with 7 bases of the junction left unmatched. For the CDR3, the DNA is TGTGCCAGCTCACCGAGGACTAGCGGGTCTAGCTCCTACAATGAGCAGTTCTTC. Encoded protein: CASSPRTSGSSSYNEQFF.

V is TRBV5-8 and J is TRBJ1-5; 9 bases fit TRBD1. This CDR3 spans 15 amino acids. With V trimmed by 0 bases and J by 9 bases, 7 bases remained unmatched. CDR1 and CDR2 (germline): SGHTS, YDEGEE. The DNA of the CDR3 is TGTGCCAGCAGCTTGGCCCTGGGGGGACAGGGGCCCCAGCATTTT. As protein: CASSLALGGQGPQHF. The variable domain in full, with the rest retrieved from reference TRBV5-8 and TRBJ1-5, is EAGVTQSPTHLIKTRGQQATLRCSPISGHTSVYWYQQALGLGLQFLLWYDEGEERNRGNFPPRFSGRQFPNYSSELNVNALELEDSALYLCASSLALGGQGPQHFGDGTRLSIL.

The chain carries TRBV7-6 and TRBJ1-1, with TRBD1 matching over 7 bases. The ends lost 1 base at V and 4 bases at J; junction bases unmatched: 3. The CDR3 extends over 14 amino acids. The germline V gene encodes CDR1 SGHVS and CDR2 FNYEAQ. The CDR3 here is CASSLVQGGTEAFF. The CDR3 nucleotides are TGTGCCAGCAGCTTAGTCCAGGGGGGCACTGAAGCTTTCTTT. The full variable domain, with the rest looked up from reference TRBV7-6 and TRBJ1-1, is GAGVSQSPRYKVTKRGQDVALRCDPISGHVSLYWYRQALGQGPEFLTYFNYEAQQDKSGLPNDRFSAERPEGSISTLTIQRTEQRDSAMYRCASSLVQGGTEAFFGQGTRLTVV.

Concerning this clone itself: The germline gene is not matched at one end of the junction; a read error may be the cause. V is TRBV5-6 and J is TRBJ1-6; D call uncertain. There are 13 residues in the CDR3. Germline V gene sequence: CDR1 SGHDT, CDR2 YYEEEE. CDR3 in amino acids: CASGSSYNSPLNF. The CDR3 DNA reads as TGTGCTAGCGGGAGCTCCTATAATTCACCCCTCAACTTT.

This clone has only a few counts. The rearrangement uses TRBV5-1 and TRBJ2-5; 8 bases agree with TRBD2. Germline V gene sequence: CDR1 SGHRS, CDR2 YFSETQ. J gave up 1 base and V 2 bases, and 4 bases lay outside the gene matches. This CDR3 comprises 15 residues. For the CDR3, the DNA is TGCGCCAGCAGCTTCCAGGGGACTAGCCAAGAGACCCAGTACTTC. Translated: CASSFQGTSQETQYF. Looking up the rest from reference TRBV5-1 and TRBJ2-5 gives the full variable domain: KAGVTQTPRYLIKTRGQQVTLSCSPISGHRSVSWYQQTPGQGLQFLFEYFSETQRNKGNFPGRFSGRQFSNSRSEMNVSTLELGDSALYLCASSFQGTSQETQYFGPGTRLLVL.

V usage is TRBV5-1 and J usage is TRBJ2-1; 11 bases are shared with TRBD1. V was clipped by 4 bases and J by 1 base; unmatched bases: 4. Germline V lookup: CDR1 SGHRS, CDR2 YFSETQ. CDR3 length equals 16 residues. The CDR3 here is CASSRTGGSSYNEQFF. CDR3 nucleotide sequence: TGCGCCAGCAGCCGGACAGGGGGCAGTTCCTACAATGAGCAGTTCTTC. The full variable domain, in which reference TRBV5-1 and TRBJ2-1 provide the parts outside the CDR3, is KAGVTQTPRYLIKTRGQQVTLSCSPISGHRSVSWYQQTPGQGLQFLFEYFSETQRNKGNFPGRFSGRQFSNSRSEMNVSTLELGDSALYLCASSRTGGSSYNEQFFGPGTRLTVL.